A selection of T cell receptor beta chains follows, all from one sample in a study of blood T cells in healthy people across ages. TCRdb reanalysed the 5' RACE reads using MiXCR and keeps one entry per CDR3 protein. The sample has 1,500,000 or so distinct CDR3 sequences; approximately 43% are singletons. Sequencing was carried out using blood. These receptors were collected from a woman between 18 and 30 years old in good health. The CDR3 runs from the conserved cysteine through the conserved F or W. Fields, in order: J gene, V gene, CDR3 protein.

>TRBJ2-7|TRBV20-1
CSARSGRGSSYEQYF
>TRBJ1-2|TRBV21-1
CASSRSVRGSEGYTF
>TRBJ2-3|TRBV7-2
CASSLEPGGVLPDTQYF
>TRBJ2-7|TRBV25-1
CASSEWGAPIQYF
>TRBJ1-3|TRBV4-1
CASSQEDGPGNTIYF
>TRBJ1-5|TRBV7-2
CASRAGQGRHQPQHF
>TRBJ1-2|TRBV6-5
CASSDQGQQYGYTF
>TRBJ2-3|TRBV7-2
CASEGGGALDTQYF
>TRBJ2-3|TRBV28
CASRAPGPTDTQYF
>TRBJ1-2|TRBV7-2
CASSFADRGNGYTF
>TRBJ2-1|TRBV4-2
CASSQMADGLDEQFF
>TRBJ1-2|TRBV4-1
CASSQVVAATSNYGYTF
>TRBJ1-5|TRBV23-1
CASSQFSGDSNQPQHF
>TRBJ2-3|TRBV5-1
CASSATPRTDTQYF
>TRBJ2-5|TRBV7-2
CASSAGVTGETQYF
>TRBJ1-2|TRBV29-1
CSGTGGGGFYGYTF